This is a list of T cell receptor beta chains from one sample in a study of shared clonotypes between healthy human individuals. The table came from immunoSEQ multiplex PCR; TCRdb's copy has only in-frame clones and leaves some out. The top ten clones hold approximately 0.12% of a sample with approximately 600,000 clones, 85% to 95% of them seen once. Source material: naive CD8+ T cells sorted from blood. All receptors come from a woman in her twenties or thirties in good health. Both conserved end residues are part of each CDR3. The order of the fields is clone size, D gene, V gene, J gene, CDR3 protein, CDR3 DNA. The D gene is left open where the match is weak. Clone size is stated in some rows and not others, as once, few, many or a class when expanded.

>-|-|TRBV2|TRBJ2-3
CASSEDGISTDTQYF
TGTGCCAGCAGTGAGGACGGGATTAGTACAGATACGCAGTATTTT
>-|-|TRBV5-1|TRBJ2-7
CASSPSRGTYEQYF
TGCGCCAGCAGCCCGTCCCGGGGTACCTACGAGCAGTACTTC
>-|-|TRBV19|TRBJ2-7
CASSMRLGSYEQYF
TGTGCCAGTAGTATGAGACTCGGCTCCTACGAGCAGTACTTC
>once|TRBD2|TRBV5-4|TRBJ2-1
CASGTSSEQFF
TGTGCCAGCGGGACTAGCTCTGAGCAGTTCTTC
>-|-|TRBV5-6|TRBJ2-7
CASSYDRTYEQYF
TGTGCCAGCAGCTACGACAGAACCTACGAGCAGTACTTC
>-|-|TRBV11-3|TRBJ2-1
CASSLESGQYNEQFF
TGTGCCAGCAGCTTAGAAAGCGGCCAATACAATGAGCAGTTCTTC
>-|TRBD1|TRBV28|TRBJ2-7
CASSYSRDRAHYEQYF
TGTGCCAGCAGCTATAGCCGGGACAGGGCTCACTACGAGCAGTACTTC
>once|-|TRBV9|TRBJ2-1
CASSPTRDPGDNEQFF
TGTGCCAGCAGCCCAACCCGGGACCCCGGGGACAATGAGCAGTTCTTC
>-|TRBD1|TRBV11-2|TRBJ2-1
CASSLAAGGYTKLYNEQFF
TGTGCCAGCAGCTTAGCGGCAGGGGGCTATACTAAATTATACAATGAGCAGTTCTTC
>-|-|TRBV6-5|TRBJ1-1
CASSYSNSGEAFF
TGTGCCAGCAGTTACTCGAACTCTGGGGAAGCTTTCTTT
>-|TRBD1|TRBV19|TRBJ2-2
CASGTGLVNTGELFF
TGTGCCAGTGGGACAGGGTTGGTAAACACCGGGGAGCTGTTTTTT
>-|-|TRBV7-2|TRBJ2-7
CASSLVAGATYEQYF
TGTGCCAGCAGCTTAGTTGCAGGGGCCACCTACGAGCAGTACTTC
>-|-|TRBV29-1|TRBJ2-6
CSVRGGANVLTF
TGCAGCGTTCGTGGCGGGGCCAACGTCCTGACTTTC
>-|-|TRBV7-9|TRBJ1-1
CASSLVSAGPATEAFF
TGTGCCAGCAGCTTAGTGTCGGCGGGTCCGGCCACTGAAGCTTTCTTT
>-|-|TRBV13|TRBJ2-5
CASSLVGETQYF
TGTGCCAGCAGCTTAGTAGGGGAGACCCAGTACTTC
>-|-|TRBV4-2|TRBJ2-3
CASSQDKRSTDTQYF
TGTGCCAGCAGCCAAGATAAGCGGAGCACAGATACGCAGTATTTT
>once|TRBD2|TRBV9|TRBJ2-7
CASSASGSSTYEQYF
TGTGCCAGCAGCGCTAGCGGGAGCAGCACCTACGAGCAGTACTTC
>-|TRBD2|TRBV2|TRBJ2-7
CASTTSVGLHEQYF
TGTGCCAGTACGACTAGCGTAGGGCTCCACGAGCAGTACTTC
>-|TRBD1|TRBV28|TRBJ1-2
CASSSYTGQGTRGNGYTF
TGTGCCAGCAGTTCCTACACGGGACAGGGGACAAGGGGCAATGGCTACACCTTC
>-|-|TRBV27|TRBJ2-7
CASSLLGGEQYF
TGTGCCAGCAGTTTATTGGGGGGCGAGCAGTACTTC
>-|-|TRBV27|TRBJ2-1
CASSLAYSYNEQFF
TGTGCCAGCAGTTTAGCGTACTCCTACAATGAGCAGTTCTTC
>-|TRBD2|TRBV28|TRBJ2-7
CASSLEGTSGYF
TGTGCCAGCAGTCTGGAGGGGACTAGCGGGTACTTC
>-|-|TRBV27|TRBJ2-2
CASRRNTGELFF
TGTGCCAGCCGGCGAAACACCGGGGAGCTGTTTTTT
>once|-|TRBV19|TRBJ2-7
CASSPTVGRSSYEQYF
TGTGCCAGTAGCCCGACGGTCGGTAGAAGCTCCTACGAGCAGTACTTC
>-|-|TRBV7-9|TRBJ2-7
CASSRDYEQYF
TGTGCCAGCAGCCGGGACTACGAGCAGTACTTC
>-|-|TRBV11-2|TRBJ2-7
CASSLTAVDTYEQYF
TGTGCCAGCAGCTTAACAGCGGTCGATACCTACGAGCAGTACTTC
>-|-|TRBV7-9|TRBJ2-7
CASTGTPSYEQYF
TGTGCCAGCACCGGGACACCTTCCTACGAGCAGTACTTC
>-|-|TRBV7-9|TRBJ1-4
CASSLEGPPDEKLFF
TGTGCCAGCAGCTTAGAAGGGCCTCCCGATGAAAAACTGTTTTTT
>-|-|TRBV28|TRBJ2-7
CASSFRASGAYEQYF
TGTGCCAGCAGTTTTAGGGCTAGTGGGGCCTACGAGCAGTACTTC
>once|TRBD1|TRBV5-1|TRBJ1-2
CASSNRQGTYGYTF
TGCGCCAGCAGCAACAGACAGGGGACCTATGGCTACACCTTC
>few|-|TRBV30|TRBJ1-1
CAWSVGFGDTEAFF
TGTGCCTGGAGTGTCGGGTTTGGGGACACTGAAGCTTTCTTT
>-|-|TRBV7-6|TRBJ2-3
CASSLGADTQYF
TGTGCCAGCAGCTTAGGCGCCGATACGCAGTATTTT
>-|-|TRBV19|TRBJ1-2
CASSPRENNRYGYTF
TGTGCCAGTAGTCCGAGGGAGAACAACCGGTATGGCTACACCTTC
>-|-|TRBV28|TRBJ1-2
CASSFTGRGYGYTF
TGTGCCAGCAGCTTTACCGGTCGGGGCTATGGCTACACCTTC
>-|TRBD1|TRBV4-1|TRBJ1-1
CASSQDITGGVLGQYEAFF
TGCGCCAGCAGCCAAGATATCACAGGGGGTGTACTAGGACAGTATGAAGCTTTCTTT
>-|-|TRBV19|TRBJ2-7
CASSMGGGFSYEQYF
TGTGCCAGTAGTATGGGTGGGGGCTTCTCCTACGAGCAGTACTTC
>-|-|TRBV10-2|TRBJ2-7
CASSAEITYEQYF
TGCGCCAGCAGTGCCGAAATTACCTACGAGCAGTACTTC
>-|TRBD2|TRBV19|TRBJ2-1
CASSILGGRHNEQFF
TGTGCCAGTAGTATCCTTGGCGGGAGACACAATGAGCAGTTCTTC
>-|-|TRBV28|TRBJ2-3
CASSLRGLGRDTDTQYF
TGTGCCAGCAGTTTACGCGGCCTTGGCAGAGACACAGATACGCAGTATTTT
>-|-|TRBV7-6|TRBJ2-1
CASSLGWDEQFF
TGTGCCAGCAGCTTAGGGTGGGATGAGCAGTTCTTC
>-|TRBD2|TRBV11-2|TRBJ2-1
CASRPGLVLGYNEQFF
TGTGCCAGCAGACCAGGACTAGTCCTTGGCTACAATGAGCAGTTCTTC
>-|-|TRBV4-1|TRBJ2-7
CASSQRQGDYEQYF
TGCGCCAGCAGCCAACGGCAGGGTGACTACGAGCAGTACTTC
>-|-|TRBV5-5|TRBJ2-7
CASSLDSSFRATYEQYF
TGTGCCAGCAGCTTGGATAGTTCGTTCAGGGCGACCTACGAGCAGTACTTC
>-|-|TRBV5-1|TRBJ2-5
CASSPWLGETQYF
TGCGCCAGCAGCCCGTGGTTGGGGGAGACCCAGTACTTC
>-|-|TRBV2|TRBJ1-2
CASRNDDRINYGYTF
TGTGCCAGCAGGAACGACGACAGGATTAACTATGGCTACACCTTC
>-|-|TRBV27|TRBJ2-7
CASSSGGPPSYEQYF
TGTGCCAGCAGTTCAGGAGGGCCTCCCTCCTACGAGCAGTACTTC
>-|TRBD1|TRBV28|TRBJ2-3
CASQGADTQYF
TGTGCCAGCCAGGGGGCAGATACGCAGTATTTT
>-|-|TRBV27|TRBJ2-1
CASCTHNEQFF
TGTGCCAGCTGTACCCACAATGAGCAGTTCTTC
>few|-|TRBV28|TRBJ2-7
CASSLDGGHEQYF
TGTGCCAGCAGTTTAGACGGGGGGCACGAGCAGTACTTC
>-|-|TRBV27|TRBJ2-1
CASRAAGWNEQFF
TGTGCCAGCAGGGCAGCCGGGTGGAATGAGCAGTTCTTC
>-|TRBD1|TRBV5-1|TRBJ2-7
CASSEGQGKYEQYF
TGCGCCAGCAGCGAAGGACAGGGGAAATACGAGCAGTACTTC
>-|TRBD2|TRBV29-1|TRBJ2-7
CSALAGDRHEQYF
TGCAGCGCACTAGCGGGAGACAGGCACGAGCAGTACTTC
>once|-|TRBV15|TRBJ2-1
CATSRRGEGYNEQFF
TGTGCCACCAGCAGAAGGGGGGAGGGCTACAATGAGCAGTTCTTC